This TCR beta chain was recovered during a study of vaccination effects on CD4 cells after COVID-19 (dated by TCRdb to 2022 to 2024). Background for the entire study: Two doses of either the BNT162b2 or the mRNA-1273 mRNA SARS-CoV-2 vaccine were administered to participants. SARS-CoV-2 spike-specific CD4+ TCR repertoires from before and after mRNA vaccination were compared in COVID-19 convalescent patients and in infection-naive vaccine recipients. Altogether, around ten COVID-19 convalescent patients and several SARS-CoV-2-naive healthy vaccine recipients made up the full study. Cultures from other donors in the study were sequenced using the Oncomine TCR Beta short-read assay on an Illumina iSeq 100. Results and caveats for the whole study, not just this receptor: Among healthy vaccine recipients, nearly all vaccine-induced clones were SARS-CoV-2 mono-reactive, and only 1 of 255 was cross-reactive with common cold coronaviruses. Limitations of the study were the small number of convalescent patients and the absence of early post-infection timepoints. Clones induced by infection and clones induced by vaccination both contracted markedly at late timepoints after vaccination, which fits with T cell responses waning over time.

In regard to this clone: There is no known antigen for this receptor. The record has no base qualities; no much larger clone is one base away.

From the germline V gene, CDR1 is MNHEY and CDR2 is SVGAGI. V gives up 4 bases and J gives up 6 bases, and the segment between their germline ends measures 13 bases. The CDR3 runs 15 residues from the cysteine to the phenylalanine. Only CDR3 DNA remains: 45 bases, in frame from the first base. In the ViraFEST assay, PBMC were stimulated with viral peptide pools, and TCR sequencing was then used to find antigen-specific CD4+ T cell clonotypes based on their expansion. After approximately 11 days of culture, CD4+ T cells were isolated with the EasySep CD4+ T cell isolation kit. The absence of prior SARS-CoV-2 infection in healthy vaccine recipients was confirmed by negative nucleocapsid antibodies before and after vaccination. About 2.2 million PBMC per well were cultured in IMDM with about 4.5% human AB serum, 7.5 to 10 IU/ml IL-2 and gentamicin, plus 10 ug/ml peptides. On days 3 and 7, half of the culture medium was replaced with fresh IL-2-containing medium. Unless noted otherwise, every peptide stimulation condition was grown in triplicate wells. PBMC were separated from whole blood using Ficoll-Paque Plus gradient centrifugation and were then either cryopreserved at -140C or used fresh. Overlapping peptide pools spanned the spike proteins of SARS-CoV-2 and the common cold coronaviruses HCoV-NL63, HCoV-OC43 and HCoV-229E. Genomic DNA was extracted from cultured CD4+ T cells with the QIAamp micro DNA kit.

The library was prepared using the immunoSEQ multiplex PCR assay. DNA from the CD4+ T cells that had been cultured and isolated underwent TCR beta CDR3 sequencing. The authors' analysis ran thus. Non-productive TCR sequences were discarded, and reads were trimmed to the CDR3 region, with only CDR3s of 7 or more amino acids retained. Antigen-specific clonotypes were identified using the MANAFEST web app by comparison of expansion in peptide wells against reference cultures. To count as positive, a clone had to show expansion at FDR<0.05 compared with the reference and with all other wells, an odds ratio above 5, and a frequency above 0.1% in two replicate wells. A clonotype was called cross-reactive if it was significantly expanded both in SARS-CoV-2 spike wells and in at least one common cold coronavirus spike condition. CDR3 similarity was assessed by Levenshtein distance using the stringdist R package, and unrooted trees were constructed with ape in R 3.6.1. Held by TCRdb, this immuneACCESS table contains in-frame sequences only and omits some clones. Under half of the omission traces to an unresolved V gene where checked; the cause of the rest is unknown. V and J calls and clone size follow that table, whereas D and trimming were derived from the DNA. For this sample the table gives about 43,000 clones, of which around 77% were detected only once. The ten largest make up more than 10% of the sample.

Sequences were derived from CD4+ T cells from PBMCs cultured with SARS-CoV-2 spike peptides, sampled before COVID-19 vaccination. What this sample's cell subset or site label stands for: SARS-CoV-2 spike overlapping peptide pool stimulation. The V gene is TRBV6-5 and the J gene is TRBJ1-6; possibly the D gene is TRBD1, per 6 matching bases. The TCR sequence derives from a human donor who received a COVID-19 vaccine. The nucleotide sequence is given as TGTGCCAGCAGTTTACCGACAGGACCTAATTCACCCCTCCACTTT. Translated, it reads CASSLPTGPNSPLHF.